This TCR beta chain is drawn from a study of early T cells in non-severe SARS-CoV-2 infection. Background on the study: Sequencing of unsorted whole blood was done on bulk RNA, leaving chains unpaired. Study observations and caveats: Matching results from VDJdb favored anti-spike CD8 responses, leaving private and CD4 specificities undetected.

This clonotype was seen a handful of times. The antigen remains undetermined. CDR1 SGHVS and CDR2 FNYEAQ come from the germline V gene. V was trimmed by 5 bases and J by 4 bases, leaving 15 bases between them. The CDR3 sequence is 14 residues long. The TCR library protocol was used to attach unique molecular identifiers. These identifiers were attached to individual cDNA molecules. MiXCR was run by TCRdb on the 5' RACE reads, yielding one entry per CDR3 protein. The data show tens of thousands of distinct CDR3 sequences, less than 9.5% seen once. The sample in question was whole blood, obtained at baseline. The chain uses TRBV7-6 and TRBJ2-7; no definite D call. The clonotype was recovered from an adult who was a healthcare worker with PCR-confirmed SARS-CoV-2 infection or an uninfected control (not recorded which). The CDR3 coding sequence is TGTGCCAGCAGCCCCCGGTTAGCATTTTACGAGCAGTACTTC. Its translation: CASSPRLAFYEQYF.